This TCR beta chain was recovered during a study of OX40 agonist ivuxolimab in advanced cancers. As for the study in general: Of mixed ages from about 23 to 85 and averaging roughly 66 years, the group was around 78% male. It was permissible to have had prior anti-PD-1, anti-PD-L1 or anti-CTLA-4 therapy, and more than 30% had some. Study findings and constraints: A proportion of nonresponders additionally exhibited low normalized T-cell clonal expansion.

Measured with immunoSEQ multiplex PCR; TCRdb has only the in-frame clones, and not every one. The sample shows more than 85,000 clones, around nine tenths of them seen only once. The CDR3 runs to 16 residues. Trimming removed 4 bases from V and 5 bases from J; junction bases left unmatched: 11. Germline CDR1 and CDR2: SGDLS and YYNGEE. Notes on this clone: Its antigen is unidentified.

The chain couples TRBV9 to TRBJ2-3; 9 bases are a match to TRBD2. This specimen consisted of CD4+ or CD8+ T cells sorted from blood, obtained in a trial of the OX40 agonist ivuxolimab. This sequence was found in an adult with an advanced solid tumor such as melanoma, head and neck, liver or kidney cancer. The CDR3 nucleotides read TGTGCCAGCAGCTTAGAGACTAGCGGATGGGGAGATACGCAGTATTTT. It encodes CASSLETSGWGDTQYF.